The 2 T cell receptor beta chains below come from one sample, sequenced in a study of neurological immune-mediated disorders. TCRdb re-called the 5' RACE reads with MiXCR, one entry per CDR3 protein. The table lists 66,000 or so distinct CDR3 sequences, 5.2% of them singletons. Sequences were obtained from PBMCs. The origin of the receptors is a woman aged 25 to 39 with multiple sclerosis.

In its sample, this clonotype was seen many times. The chain employs TRBV5-1 and TRBJ2-3; D may be TRBD1 (7 bases). The V gene's germline CDR1 is SGHRS and CDR2 YFSETQ. The ends were cut back, 2 bases at V and 3 bases at J, with 10 bases in the middle. CDR3 size: 14 residues. CDR3 region: CASSLQGRTDTQYF. In DNA form, the CDR3 reads TGCGCCAGCAGCTTACAGGGGAGGACAGATACGCAGTATTTT. Combining the CDR3 with reference TRBV5-1 and TRBJ2-3 gives the whole variable domain KAGVTQTPRYLIKTRGQQVTLSCSPISGHRSVSWYQQTPGQGLQFLFEYFSETQRNKGNFPGRFSGRQFSNSRSEMNVSTLELGDSALYLCASSLQGRTDTQYFGPGTRLTVL.

The table lists this clonotype with many counts. The chain combines TRBV5-1 with TRBJ1-3; no clear D gene. The CDR3 length is 13 residues. The germline V and J ends were trimmed by 9 bases and 4 bases, with 14 bases remaining between them. Germline values: CDR1 SGHRS, CDR2 YFSETQ. The CDR3 here is CATRLGPGNTIYF. In DNA form, the CDR3 reads TGCGCCACCAGATTAGGGCCGGGAAACACCATATATTTT.